The 8 T cell receptor beta chains reported below all come from one sample, sequenced in a study of blood T cell repertoires in COVID-19. The method was immunoSEQ multiplex PCR; TCRdb's version includes in-frame clones alone and lacks a portion of them. Altogether about 150,000 clones are present, approximately 88% being singletons, with the ten largest covering 5%. The sequencing sample was made of peripheral blood. The receptors stem from a human donor in a cohort sampled during active COVID-19.

The genes are TRBV28 and TRBJ2-7; maybe TRBD1 (6 bases). This CDR3 spans 13 amino acids. CDR1 MDHEN and CDR2 SYDVKM come from the germline V gene. Trimming removed 6 bases at V and 5 bases at J, with 14 bases between. CDR3 protein: CASRPTGFHEQYF. DNA of the CDR3: TGTGCCAGCAGGCCTACAGGGTTCCACGAGCAGTACTTC.

This chain joins TRBV7-7 and TRBJ2-7, with 8 nucleotides matching TRBD1. Trimming removed 1 base from V and 5 bases from J; junction bases left unmatched: 7. Germline assignment: CDR1 SSHAT and CDR2 FNYEAQ (reference sequence). The CDR3 consists of 15 residues. The CDR3 spells CASSLEPGQGHEQYF. The CDR3 nucleotides read TGTGCCAGCAGCTTAGAACCTGGACAGGGCCACGAGCAGTACTTC.

The chain couples TRBV11-3 to TRBJ2-3, with D perhaps TRBD2 (5 bases). Germline assignment: CDR1 SGHNT and CDR2 YENEEA. With 4 bases removed from V and 2 bases from J, the gap between germline ends came to 10 bases. CDR3 size: 14 residues. The CDR3 region has the DNA TGTGCCAGCAGCTACGAGCGGTTCACAGATACGCAGTATTTT. Residues: CASSYERFTDTQYF.

This chain connects TRBV5-4 to TRBJ2-7; TRBD2 aligns across 10 bases. From germline, CDR1 is SGHNT and CDR2 YYREEE (reference sequence). Losses at the gene ends were 0 bases for V and 3 bases for J; bases not matched to a gene: 3. The CDR3 sequence is 15 residues long. The CDR3 DNA reads TGTGCCAGCAGCTTGGGGACTAGCGGAAACTACGAGCAGTACTTC. Translating gives CASSLGTSGNYEQYF.

This clone is a singleton in its sample. The J gene is TRBJ1-4, the V gene TRBV7-2, with TRBD1 identical over 9 bases. Trimming cost V 4 bases and J 5 bases; bases outside gene matches: 5. The CDR3 is 15 amino acids. The germline V gene encodes CDR1 SGHTA and CDR2 FQGNSA. CDR3 nucleotides: TGTGCCAGCAGCTGGACGGGACAGGGAAATGAAAAACTGTTTTTT. The encoded protein is CASSWTGQGNEKLFF.

This chain connects TRBV29-1 to TRBJ1-1; 8 bases agree with TRBD1. This CDR3 is built from 15 residues. Losses at the gene ends were 7 bases for V and 1 base for J; bases not matched to a gene: 11. Germline CDR1 SQVTM, CDR2 ANQGSEA. The CDR3 DNA reads as TGCAGCGGCCAACCATCCGGGACAGGGAACACTGAAGCTTTCTTT. The encoded protein is CSGQPSGTGNTEAFF. Full variable domain (rest looked up from reference TRBV29-1 and TRBJ1-1): SAVISQKPSRDICQRGTSLTIQCQVDSQVTMMFWYRQQPGQSLTLIATANQGSEATYESGFVIDKFPISRPNLTFSTLTVSNMSPEDSSIYLCSGQPSGTGNTEAFFGQGTRLTVV.

The V and J genes are TRBV5-1 and TRBJ2-5; weak D call: TRBD1 (5 bases). V was trimmed by 2 bases and J by 4 bases, leaving 6 bases between them. Germline-derived CDR1 and CDR2 are SGHRS and YFSETQ. This CDR3 has 12 amino acids. The CDR3 DNA sequence: TGCGCCAGCAGCTTAAGGGGAGAGACCCAGTACTTC. It is translated as CASSLRGETQYF. The full variable domain, with the rest looked up from reference TRBV5-1 and TRBJ2-5, is KAGVTQTPRYLIKTRGQQVTLSCSPISGHRSVSWYQQTPGQGLQFLFEYFSETQRNKGNFPGRFSGRQFSNSRSEMNVSTLELGDSALYLCASSLRGETQYFGPGTRLLVL.

This clone turned up a few times. DNA for the CDR3: TGTGCCAGCAGTTACTTCCAGGGATGGCAGTTCTTC. It is translated as CASSYFQGWQFF. The rearrangement uses TRBV6-2 or TRBV6-3 and TRBJ2-1, with a possible D match to TRBD1 (5 bases). Trimming took 1 base from V and 12 from J, leaving 10 bases between them. The CDR3 covers 12 residues. Germline-derived CDR1 and CDR2 are MNHEY and SVGEGT.